Here is one T cell receptor beta chain with its context. What it binds is unknown. Library construction for TCR beta used iRepertoire HTBI primers and Arm-PCR of CDR3 regions. TCRdb ran MiXCR on the multiplex PCR reads and lists one entry per CDR3 protein. The profile covers some 600,000 distinct CDR3 sequences, with about 16% appearing a single time and about 12% taken by the ten largest. This specimen belongs to a study of regulatory T cells in long-lasting Graves disease. Overall study results and limits: TRBV28, TRBJ1-2 and TRBJ2-5 emerged as the favored segments in persistent disease.

Time point: newly diagnosed GD, antithyroid drugs for less than 3 months. Generation of the TCR library employed RNA extracted from PBMCs. A volume of 8.5 to 10 milliliters of peripheral blood was collected in EDTA tubes. CDR1 is PRHDT and CDR2 is FYEKMQ in the germline V gene (reference sequence). V was shortened by 5 bases and J by 6 bases, with 19 bases between the two germline ends. The CDR3 totals 15 residues. Separately, the same data were catalogued under a study of T cells in Graves' hyperthyroidism and ophthalmopathy. Turning to that study: Newly diagnosed hyperthyroidism patients aged 18 to 65 years had disease lasting under 2 months.

Here the sequenced sample was peripheral blood mononuclear cells (PBMCs), taken at new diagnosis, from a patient treated with antithyroid drugs. The sequence was collected from a man aged 18 to 29 with Graves disease. This chain connects TRBV13 to TRBJ1-2; D not resolved. CDR3 sequence (DNA): TGTGCCAGCAGCCAAGAAAGCGTCAGAAGTAATGGCTACACCTTC. Translating gives CASSQESVRSNGYTF.